Described below is a single TCR beta chain sequence and its context. The data are from a study of response to subunit inactivated influenza vaccine. Germline V CDR1 and CDR2: MDHEN, SYDVKM. CDR3 length: 13 amino acids. V gave up 6 bases and J gave up 5 bases, with 13 bases separating them. Each CDR3 protein is one row after TCRdb ran MiXCR on the RT-PCR reads. This table has under 750,000 distinct CDR3 sequences, around 11% appearing once. The receptor comes from a man between 50 and 59 years old who received an inactivated influenza vaccine. Sequencing used PBMCs from blood, obtained on the day of vaccination. The rearrangement links TRBV28 to TRBJ2-5, with unresolved D. The CDR3 sequence is CASRVGRLETQYF. CDR3 sequence (DNA): TGTGCCAGCAGAGTGGGCAGACTGGAGACCCAGTACTTC.